The next 21 T cell receptor beta chains were all read from a single sample in a study of cytomegalovirus exposure and HLA in healthy donors. 60 Vbeta and 13 Jbeta primers were used in PCR. Only in-frame clones appear in the TCRdb table, and some are missing; sequencing was by immunoSEQ multiplex PCR. The data hold 150,000 to 200,000 clones, with around 75% observed a single time. The sample taken for sequencing was PBMCs. The receptors shown here come from a human donor in good health.

The chain employs TRBV19 and TRBJ1-1; TRBD1 agrees at 8 bases. Germline V gene data show CDR1 as LNHDA and CDR2 as SQIVND (reference sequence). The CDR3 consists of 14 residues. The V and J ends lost 3 bases and 2 bases, in that order; junction bases with no gene match: 2. CDR3 amino acids: CASSIQGANTEAFF. DNA for the CDR3: TGTGCCAGTAGTATCCAGGGGGCCAACACTGAAGCTTTCTTT.

The rearrangement joins TRBV5-1 to TRBJ1-4; TRBD1 matches at 7 bases. The germline V gene has CDR1 SGHRS and CDR2 YFSETQ. This CDR3 region has 16 residues. V trimming: 2 bases; J trimming: 4 bases; junction bases outside the gene matches: 8. The CDR3 bases are TGCGCCAGCAGCTTAAGGGGTGACAGGGTTAATGAAAAACTGTTTTTT. It is translated as CASSLRGDRVNEKLFF.

The chain carries TRBV29-1 and TRBJ2-5, with D perhaps TRBD1 (7 bases). There are 13 residues in the CDR3. Per germline, CDR1 SQVTM and CDR2 ANQGSEA. Between the trimmed V and J ends, which lost 7 bases and 1 base, there was a span of 13 bases. This CDR3 reads CSDPGGIQETQYF. CDR3 nucleotides: TGCAGCGATCCAGGGGGGATCCAAGAGACCCAGTACTTC.

This chain links TRBV27 with TRBJ1-4; 7 nucleotides match TRBD1. CDR1 and CDR2 from the germline V gene are MNHEY and SMNVEV (reference sequence). Losses at the gene ends were 8 bases for V and 0 bases for J; bases not matched to a gene: 3. This CDR3 is built from 14 residues. The CDR3 coding sequence is TGTGCCAGCGGGGACAGTGCAACTAATGAAAAACTGTTTTTT. Translation: CASGDSATNEKLFF.

The V gene is TRBV4-3, the J gene TRBJ2-7, with D perhaps matching TRBD1 (5 bases). This CDR3 contains 15 residues. The V gene lost 1 base and the J gene lost 1 base, with 11 bases spanning the gap. Germline CDR1 reads LGHNA; CDR2 reads YSLEER. DNA of the CDR3: TGCGCCAGCAGCCAAGCAGGGATGGGGTCCTACGAGCAGTACTTC. Translated: CASSQAGMGSYEQYF.

The V gene is TRBV2, the J gene TRBJ2-7, with a possible D match to TRBD1 (6 bases). There are 13 residues in the CDR3. V was cut by 7 bases and J by 3 bases, with 13 bases left in between. Per the germline V gene, CDR1 is SNHLY and CDR2 is FYNNEI. In DNA form, the CDR3 reads TGTGCCAGCAAAAGACAGGAGATCTACGAGCAGTACTTC. Translating it yields CASKRQEIYEQYF.

V is TRBV12-5 and J is TRBJ2-3; a possible D gene is TRBD1 (5 bases). Germline CDR1 LGHNT, CDR2 FRNRAP. V lost 2 bases, J lost 4 bases, and 10 bases lay in between. CDR3 length: 14 residues. The CDR3, as DNA: TGTGCTAGTGGTTTGACAGGTCGGCCAGATACGCAGTATTTT. It translates to CASGLTGRPDTQYF.

The chain carries TRBV14 and TRBJ1-2, with D hard to call. Germline CDR1 SGHDN, CDR2 FVKESK. The CDR3 sequence is 15 residues long. Trimming took 0 bases from V and 5 from J, leaving 13 bases between them. As DNA, the CDR3 is TGTGCCAGCAGCCAAGAAGCCGGACGGGGTTATGGCTACACCTTC. Translation gives CASSQEAGRGYGYTF.

The chain has TRBV7-2 and TRBJ2-7, with D possibly being TRBD2 (6 bases). V dropped 1 base and J dropped 1 base, with 14 bases sitting between them. This CDR3 contains 16 residues. Per germline, CDR1 SGHTA and CDR2 FQGNSA. CDR3 region: CASSLVGGANSYEQYF. CDR3 DNA: TGTGCCAGCAGCTTAGTAGGCGGGGCGAATTCCTACGAGCAGTACTTC. Full variable domain (rest looked up from reference TRBV7-2 and TRBJ2-7): GAGVSQSPSNKVTEKGKDVELRCDPISGHTALYWYRQSLGQGLEFLIYFQGNSAPDKSGLPSDRFSAERTGGSVSTLTIQRTQQEDSAVYLCASSLVGGANSYEQYFGPGTRLTVT.

This clone has more than one count but fewer than ten. The chain uses TRBV27 and TRBJ2-7; a possible D gene is TRBD1 (6 bases). The CDR3 sequence is 14 residues long. Trimming cost V 3 bases and J 0 bases, with 9 bases left between them. CDR1 is MNHEY, CDR2 SMNVEV, per germline (reference sequence). The CDR3 region has the DNA TGTGCCAGCAGTTTTTCAGGGGTCTCCTACGAGCAGTACTTC. It specifies CASSFSGVSYEQYF.

V and J are TRBV9 and TRBJ1-1, with no clear D. Germline V CDR1 and CDR2: SGDLS, YYNGEE. V was cut by 0 bases and J by 1 base, with 4 bases left in between. CDR3 size: 13 residues. The CDR3 bases are TGTGCCAGCAGCGTAGTTAGGAACACTGAAGCTTTCTTT. Its translation: CASSVVRNTEAFF.

This rearrangement joins TRBV10-3 to TRBJ1-2; 8 nucleotides match TRBD1. The trim removed 5 bases at V and 9 bases at J, leaving 11 bases unmatched. Germline loops: CDR1 ENHRY, CDR2 SYGVKD. There are 14 residues in the CDR3. CDR3: CAISQPGQGASYTF. Written as DNA, the CDR3 is TGTGCCATCAGTCAACCTGGGCAGGGGGCGAGCTACACCTTC.

The chain couples TRBV27 to TRBJ1-5; maybe TRBD1 (6 bases). This CDR3 region has 15 residues. Trimming pared 8 bases from V and 3 bases from J, leaving 17 bases between. Germline lookup yields CDR1 MNHEY and CDR2 SMNVEV (reference sequence). CDR3 protein: CASSRQALVNQPQHF. For the CDR3, the DNA is TGTGCCAGCTCCCGACAGGCGTTAGTCAATCAGCCCCAGCATTTT.

The V and J genes are TRBV6-1 and TRBJ2-5; TRBD2 agrees at 7 bases. Germline CDR1 reads MNHNS; CDR2 reads SASEGT. This CDR3 has 15 amino acids. J lost 5 bases, V lost 8 bases, and 14 bases had no gene match. CDR3 in DNA: TGTGCCAGCTCCCCGACGGGCGGGGGACGGGAGACCCAGTACTTC. Amino acid sequence: CASSPTGGGRETQYF.

The genes are TRBV2 and TRBJ1-4, with TRBD1 identical over 7 bases. V gave up 8 bases and J gave up 8 bases; unmatched junction bases: 17. The CDR3 has 16 residues. The germline V gene encodes CDR1 SNHLY and CDR2 FYNNEI. In DNA, the CDR3 is TGTGCCAGCGGTCCGGGACAGCGAGTGAGTTGGGAAAAACTGTTTTTT. Translating gives CASGPGQRVSWEKLFF.

The chain carries TRBV4-3 and TRBJ1-4; D might be TRBD1 (6 bases). This CDR3 spans 15 amino acids. Per the germline V gene, CDR1 is LGHNA and CDR2 is YSLEER. V dropped 0 bases and J dropped 7 bases, with 12 bases sitting between them. For the CDR3, the DNA is TGCGCCAGCAGCCAAGAAGGGCAGGGGCTTGAAAAACTGTTTTTT. It translates to CASSQEGQGLEKLFF.

The rearrangement joins TRBV9 to TRBJ2-7; tentatively, D is TRBD1 (6 bases). Germline V CDR1 and CDR2: SGDLS, YYNGEE. Trimming stripped 3 bases from V and 5 bases from J, with 18 bases between. The CDR3 loop spans 15 amino acids. CDR3 DNA sequence: TGTGCCAGCAGCGCACAGGGTACTCGAAGCGACGAGCAGTACTTC. Its translation is CASSAQGTRSDEQYF.

V gene TRBV5-4 combines with J gene TRBJ2-1; D possibly corresponds to TRBD1 (6 bases). From germline, CDR1 is SGHNT and CDR2 YYREEE (reference sequence). The CDR3 extends over 15 amino acids. V lost 2 bases and J 2 bases, leaving 11 bases between the germline ends. The CDR3 here is CASSLDGGPYNEQFF. In DNA, the CDR3 is TGTGCCAGCAGCTTAGATGGGGGCCCCTACAATGAGCAGTTCTTC.

This sequence joins TRBV29-1 and TRBJ1-1, with 7 positions matching TRBD1. Germline V CDR1 and CDR2: SQVTM, ANQGSEA. The CDR3 consists of 12 residues. After removal of 6 bases from V and 8 bases from J, the junction contained 9 bases not matched to a gene. The CDR3 nucleotides are TGCAGCGTGCGTACAGGGGTCCCAGAAGCTTTCTTT. Amino acids: CSVRTGVPEAFF.

This chain links TRBV13 with TRBJ1-6, with D maybe TRBD1 (6 bases). This CDR3 is 16 amino acids long. V was trimmed by 5 bases and J by 0 bases, leaving 11 bases between them. CDR1 and CDR2 (germline): PRHDT, FYEKMQ (reference sequence). This CDR3 is CASSVTGSSYNSPLHF. DNA for the CDR3: TGTGCCAGCAGCGTAACAGGGAGCTCCTATAATTCACCCCTCCACTTT.

The V call is TRBV5-4, the J call TRBJ2-5; 11 bases match TRBD1. The J call is in doubt because the DNA end fits TRBJ2-7 better. The CDR3 is 16 amino acids. Germline values: CDR1 SGHNT, CDR2 YYREEE (reference sequence). This chain's CDR3 is CASSLEGDRGSYEQYF. DNA of the CDR3: TGTGCCAGCAGCTTGGAAGGGGACAGGGGGTCCTACGAGCAGTACTTC.